This record concerns one T cell receptor (beta chain) sequence. The data stem from a study of beta chain features in type 1 diabetes. Via the markers CD45RO/CCR7/CD25/CD127/CD95/CD27, stem cell-like memory, regulatory, central memory and naive CD4+ cells were sorted. Each sorted fraction was over 95% pure. The authors reverse transcribed all of the isolated RNA, so sequencing captured expressed TCRB transcripts. Repertoires were generated with immunoSEQ multiplex PCR, while TCRdb's copy carries only in-frame clones and drops some. The data hold 350,000 to 450,000 clones, with around 16% observed a single time. Per the germline V gene, CDR1 is MGHRA and CDR2 is YSYEKL. This CDR3 is 15 amino acids long. V dropped 4 bases and J dropped 5; count of bases not matched to a gene: 4.

The sequence came from a woman under 30 in good health. The material sequenced was naive CD4+ T cells from blood. This chain links TRBV4-1 with TRBJ2-1; 11 positions match TRBD2. The CDR3 region has the DNA TGCGCCAGCAGCCTGAGACTAGCGGGGAACAATGAGCAGTTCTTC. Translation: CASSLRLAGNNEQFF.